This entry is about one T cell receptor (beta chain). Its specificity is not known. This sample is part of a study of regulatory T cells in long-lasting Graves disease. General study findings and limits: Reduced TCR diversity was observed in persistent Graves' patients versus newly diagnosed patients. Favoring TRBV28, TRBJ1-2 and TRBJ2-5 was a feature seen in persistent disease. Fewer public clonotypes were shared by new patients (just under 1,000) than by persistent patients (2,741).

The V and J ends lost 3 bases and 7 bases, in that order; junction bases with no gene match: 5. This CDR3 is built from 14 residues. Germline loops: CDR1 DFQATT, CDR2 SNEGSKA (reference sequence). With iRepertoire HTBI primers and Arm-PCR of CDR3 regions, TCR beta libraries were built. MiXCR, run by TCRdb on the multiplex PCR reads, gives a single entry per CDR3 protein. In the table there are 400,000 or so distinct CDR3 sequences, about 20% of which are singletons. The time point here: persistent/refractory GD, antithyroid drugs over 5 years with positive TRAb. Researchers made the TCR library from RNA that was extracted from PBMCs.

The specimen was peripheral blood mononuclear cells (PBMCs), collected when the disease was refractory, from a patient treated with antithyroid drugs. The chain uses TRBV20-1 and TRBJ2-1; TRBD2 agrees at 11 bases. This TCR came from a female donor with Graves disease. CDR3: CSARDSGRGNEQFF. The CDR3 DNA follows: TGCAGTGCTAGGGATAGCGGGAGGGGTAATGAGCAGTTCTTC.